The following is a T cell receptor (beta chain) sequence with its context. The antigen this receptor binds is unknown. No much larger clone exists at a distance of one base, and base qualities are not known. In the prospective study, participants were roughly 18 to 100 years old, resided in about two dozen geographic areas of the United States, and were enrolled through a virtual design. In the prospective study, cohorts were assigned on the basis of participant-reported clinical history obtained from a screening survey and a study questionnaire. Recovered participants in ImmuneRACE Cohort 3 were defined as having two consecutive negative NP/OP PCR tests, clearance from a healthcare professional, or resolution of symptoms. Mobile phlebotomists in the prospective study collected whole blood, serum and a nasopharyngeal or oropharyngeal swab from every participant. Participants in the prospective study had the option to provide additional blood draws and questionnaires over a 2-month period. Blood samples from the prospective study were shipped frozen or at room temperature prior to DNA extraction.

The sample comes from a study of blood T cell repertoires in COVID-19 (dated by TCRdb to the early 2020s). Background on the whole study: Samples covering the acute and convalescent phases of COVID-19 were provided by collaborators in the United States, Italy and Spain. The material from the prospective study consisted of cDNA or gDNA derived from T cells, B-cell-depleted T cells, or PBMCs. Deeply sampled blood TCRbeta repertoires from subjects exposed to, actively infected with, or recovered from COVID-19 were included in the dataset. A freely available public database, intended as a resource for researchers studying the immune response to SARS-CoV-2, is where the repertoires were released. The samples were drawn from the first 160 participants of the ongoing ImmuneRACE study and from 1,254 subjects provided by 6 global collaborators. The sample metadata nearly always contained a de-identified subject ID, COVID-19 status, age in years and sex. Where HLA class I and class II types were available, the types were taken from metadata supplied by the sample provider, not from assay-based typing. Summary of the overall study and its limitations: How much clinical and demographic metadata was included differed by source and by participant, and the metadata was provided uncurated.

V loses 6 bases, J loses 5 bases, and the germline ends lie 11 bases apart. From cysteine to phenylalanine, the CDR3 is 13 amino acids long. Only CDR3 DNA remains: 39 bases, in frame from the first base. CDR1 and CDR2, per the germline V gene, are SNHLY and FYNNEI. TCRbeta CDR3 regions were amplified from genomic DNA using the immunoSEQ Assay, a bias-controlled multiplex PCR. The authors' pipeline ran thus. Nucleated cell counts per sample were estimated from amplification of reference gene primers within the assay. To quantify the absolute abundance of each unique TCRbeta CDR3 rearrangement, sequence reads were collapsed and filtered. Productive Simpson clonality was computed per sample as the square root of Simpson's diversity index over productive rearrangements. In TCRdb, the immuneACCESS table is reduced to in-frame sequences with V and J assigned. These tables do not hold every clone; where another copy was compared, an unresolved V gene accounts for under half, and the others remain unexplained. That table supplies the V and J calls and clone size; D and trimming were determined from the DNA. This sample is represented by 200,000 to 250,000 clones; 80% to 85% of them were singletons. The biggest ten clones account for approximately 7.3% of the sample.

The sample comprised PBMCs or T cells enriched from blood (not recorded which). The sequence was collected from a middle-aged woman who had recovered from COVID-19. In this chain, TRBV2 is recombined with TRBJ2-1, and the D gene may be TRBD1, 6 bases matching. The DNA is as follows: TGTGCCAGCAGACCGGACAGAAACAATGAGCAGTTCTTC. This codes for CASRPDRNNEQFF.